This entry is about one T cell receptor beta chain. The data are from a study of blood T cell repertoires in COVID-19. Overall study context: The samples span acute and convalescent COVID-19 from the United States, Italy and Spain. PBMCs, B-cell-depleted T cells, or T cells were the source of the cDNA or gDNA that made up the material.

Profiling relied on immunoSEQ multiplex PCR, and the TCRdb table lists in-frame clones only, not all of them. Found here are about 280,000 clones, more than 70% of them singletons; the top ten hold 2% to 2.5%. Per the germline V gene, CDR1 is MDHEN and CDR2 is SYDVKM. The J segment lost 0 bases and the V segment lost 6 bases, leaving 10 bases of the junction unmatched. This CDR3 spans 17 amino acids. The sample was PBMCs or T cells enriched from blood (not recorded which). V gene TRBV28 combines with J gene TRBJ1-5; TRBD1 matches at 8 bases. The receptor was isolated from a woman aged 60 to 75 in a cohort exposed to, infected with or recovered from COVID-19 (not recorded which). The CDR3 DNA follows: TGTGCCAGCAGCCTATACGGACAGGGCTATAGCAATCAGCCCCAGCATTTT. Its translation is CASSLYGQGYSNQPQHF.